Given below is one T cell receptor (beta chain) in context. The entry originates in a study of blood T cell repertoires in COVID-19. Study context: There were acute and convalescent COVID-19 samples, and they came from the United States, Italy and Spain.

In the original processing: Amplification of reference gene primers was used by the study to estimate nucleated cell counts. The table came from immunoSEQ multiplex PCR; TCRdb's copy has only in-frame clones and leaves some out. Clone size and V and J calls were adopted from that table, with D and trimming inferred from the DNA. The sample yields roughly 39,000 clones, 90% seen once. V was clipped by 0 bases and J by 5 bases, with 13 bases between them. Germline CDR1 MNHEY, CDR2 SVGAGI. The CDR3 runs 15 residues. The J gene is TRBJ1-1, the V gene TRBV6-5; no clear D. Sequencing input: peripheral blood. The origin of this receptor is a human donor in a cohort sampled during active COVID-19. CDR3 bases: TGTGCCAGCAGTTACTCGCCACGTTGGGAGACTGAAGCTTTCTTT. Its translation: CASSYSPRWETEAFF.